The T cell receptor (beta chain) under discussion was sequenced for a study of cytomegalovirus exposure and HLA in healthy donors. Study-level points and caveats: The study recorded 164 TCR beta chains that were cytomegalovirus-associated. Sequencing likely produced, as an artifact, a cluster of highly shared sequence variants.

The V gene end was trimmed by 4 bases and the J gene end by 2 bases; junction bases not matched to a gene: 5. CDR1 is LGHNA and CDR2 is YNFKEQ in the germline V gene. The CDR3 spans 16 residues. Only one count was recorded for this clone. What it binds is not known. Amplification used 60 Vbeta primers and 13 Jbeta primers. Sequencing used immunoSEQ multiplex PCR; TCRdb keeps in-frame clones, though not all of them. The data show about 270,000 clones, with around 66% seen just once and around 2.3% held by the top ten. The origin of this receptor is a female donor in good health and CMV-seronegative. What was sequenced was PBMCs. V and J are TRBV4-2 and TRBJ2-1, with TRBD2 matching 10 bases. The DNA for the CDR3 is TGTGCCAGCAGCCTAAGAGCGGGAGGGACCTACAATGAGCAGTTCTTC. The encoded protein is CASSLRAGGTYNEQFF.